These T cell receptor beta chains were read from a single sample in a study of blood T cell repertoires in COVID-19. Only in-frame clones appear in the TCRdb table, and some are missing; sequencing was by immunoSEQ multiplex PCR. The sample gives approximately 260,000 clones, about 86% of which show up once; roughly 3.1% is in the top ten. The material sequenced was PBMCs or T cells enriched from blood (not recorded which). Every receptor here comes from a man over 45 who had recovered from COVID-19. The CDR3 runs from the conserved cysteine through the conserved F or W. The D gene is left open where the match is weak. Not all rows give a size; the values are once, few, many and, for expanded clones, a class.

>TRBV28|few|TRBD1|TRBJ2-5
CASSARQGRETQYF
TGTGCCAGCAGTGCCCGACAGGGTCGGGAGACCCAGTACTTC
>TRBV27|few|TRBD1|TRBJ2-7
CASSSDRGPLYEQYF
TGTGCCAGCAGTTCTGACAGGGGCCCCCTCTACGAGCAGTACTTC
>TRBV30|many|.|TRBJ1-1
CACLQTANTEAFF
TGTGCCTGCCTACAGACAGCGAACACTGAAGCTTTCTTT
>TRBV19|.|.|TRBJ1-1
CASRGQRPSGTEAFF
TGTGCCAGCAGAGGACAGCGCCCCAGTGGCACTGAAGCTTTCTTT
>TRBV10-3|.|.|TRBJ1-6
CAIPGEGSPLHF
TGTGCCATCCCAGGGGAAGGTTCACCCCTCCACTTT
>TRBV6-5|.|.|TRBJ2-7
CASRARGQSYEQYF
TGTGCCAGCAGAGCCCGTGGACAATCCTACGAGCAGTACTTC
>TRBV19|.|.|TRBJ2-5
CASSMVSAGVREETQYF
TGTGCCAGTAGTATGGTTTCGGCAGGGGTCAGAGAAGAGACCCAGTACTTC
>TRBV5-8|.|.|TRBJ2-1
CASSLGITAGEQFF
TGTGCCAGCAGCTTGGGGATAACAGCCGGTGAGCAGTTCTTC
>TRBV6-5|.|.|TRBJ1-5
CASGDTGSLWPQHF
TGTGCCAGCGGGGATACAGGATCCCTGTGGCCCCAGCATTTT
>TRBV3-1/TRBV3-2|many|TRBD2|TRBJ2-7
CASSPAGGRSEQYF
TGTGCCAGCAGCCCAGCGGGAGGGAGGAGCGAGCAGTACTTC
>TRBV5-4|.|.|TRBJ2-7
CASSLGTLSSYEQYF
TGTGCCAGCAGCTTGGGGACACTGAGCTCCTACGAGCAGTACTTC
>TRBV2|.|TRBD1|TRBJ1-2
CASSEGQGYGYTF
TGTGCCAGCAGTGAGGGACAGGGCTATGGCTACACCTTC
>TRBV11-2|.|TRBD1|TRBJ2-7
CASSFSGTGGYEQYF
TGTGCCAGCAGCTTTAGCGGGACAGGGGGCTACGAGCAGTACTTC
>TRBV24-1|.|.|TRBJ2-3
CATSDYRELADTQYF
TGTGCCACCAGTGATTACAGGGAATTAGCGGATACGCAGTATTTT
>TRBV11-3|.|.|TRBJ2-7
CATTREDDEQYF
TGTGCCACTACCAGGGAGGACGACGAGCAGTACTTC
>TRBV19|many|TRBD1|TRBJ1-1
CASTWGRGATEAFF
TGTGCCAGTACCTGGGGCAGGGGGGCCACTGAAGCTTTCTTT
>TRBV29-1|.|.|TRBJ1-1
CSYIAGGSHTEAFF
TGCAGCTACATTGCAGGAGGGAGTCACACTGAAGCTTTCTTT
>TRBV5-1|.|.|TRBJ1-2
CASSLNEVGYGYTF
TGCGCCAGCAGCTTGAATGAGGTTGGATATGGCTACACCTTC
>TRBV6-1|once|TRBD1|TRBJ2-7
CASSDGDRVISYEQYF
TGTGCCAGCAGTGATGGTGACAGGGTAATTTCCTACGAGCAGTACTTC
>TRBV4-3|.|TRBD2|TRBJ2-1
CASSQEIAGMVQFF
TGCGCCAGCAGCCAAGAAATAGCGGGAATGGTTCAGTTCTTC
>TRBV5-1|few|.|TRBJ1-1
CASSLMGANTEAFF
TGCGCCAGCAGCTTGATGGGGGCGAACACTGAAGCTTTCTTT
>TRBV4-2|.|.|TRBJ1-1
CASSQGGRMNTEAFF
TGTGCCAGCAGCCAAGGGGGCAGAATGAACACTGAAGCTTTCTTT
>TRBV7-8|.|.|TRBJ1-2
CASSLRTDYGYTF
TGTGCCAGCAGCCTCCGGACAGACTATGGCTACACCTTC
>TRBV18|.|.|TRBJ2-2
CASSPSIRDETGELFF
TGTGCCAGCTCACCATCAATCCGGGATGAAACCGGGGAGCTGTTTTTT
>TRBV20-1|.|.|TRBJ2-5
CSASLGAKTQYF
TGCAGTGCTAGTTTAGGGGCGAAGACCCAGTACTTC
>TRBV18|.|.|TRBJ2-1
CASSPLSSYNEQFF
TGTGCCAGCTCACCTCTCTCCTCCTACAATGAGCAGTTCTTC
>TRBV7-8|.|.|TRBJ1-6
CASSLLGDRSSPLHF
TGTGCCAGCAGCCTGCTCGGGGATCGTAGTTCACCCCTCCACTTT
>TRBV2|few|TRBD1|TRBJ2-7
CASEDRSSSYEQYF
TGTGCCAGCGAGGACAGGTCCAGCTCCTACGAGCAGTACTTC
>TRBV5-4|.|.|TRBJ2-5
CASSLTGLQESQYF
TGTGCCAGCAGCCTGACCGGACTGCAAGAGTCCCAGTACTTC
>TRBV7-3|.|.|TRBJ2-1
CASSLNRASSYNEQFF
TGTGCCAGCAGCTTAAACAGGGCGAGCTCCTACAATGAGCAGTTCTTC
>TRBV7-3|.|.|TRBJ1-1
CASMMGGMNTEAFF
TGTGCCAGCATGATGGGAGGAATGAACACTGAAGCTTTCTTT
>TRBV5-1|.|TRBD2|TRBJ2-7
CASSLTSGRLYEQYF
TGCGCCAGCAGCTTAACTAGCGGGAGATTGTACGAGCAGTACTTC
>TRBV7-9|.|.|TRBJ2-5
CASSLASGFQETQYF
TGTGCCAGCAGCTTAGCGTCGGGTTTCCAAGAGACCCAGTACTTC
>TRBV12-3/TRBV12-4|.|.|TRBJ1-3
CASSLSTWDTIYF
TGTGCCAGCAGTTTGTCGACTTGGGACACCATATATTTT
>TRBV29-1|.|.|TRBJ2-3
CSVDLTDTQYF
TGCAGCGTTGATCTGACAGATACGCAGTATTTT
>TRBV25-1|.|.|TRBJ2-3
CASSASRVTDTQYF
TGTGCCAGCAGCGCCAGCAGGGTCACAGATACGCAGTATTTT
>TRBV5-1|.|.|TRBJ2-1
CASSPRGPSYNEQFF
TGCGCCAGCAGCCCGCGGGGGCCCTCCTACAATGAGCAGTTCTTC
>TRBV6-2/TRBV6-3|.|.|TRBJ1-5
CASSYGGASNQPQHF
TGTGCCAGCAGTTACGGAGGGGCGAGCAATCAGCCCCAGCATTTT
>TRBV6-5|.|TRBD1|TRBJ1-1
CASSYWGQGNTEAFF
TGTGCCAGCAGTTACTGGGGACAGGGGAACACTGAAGCTTTCTTT
>TRBV18|.|TRBD1|TRBJ1-2
CASSQTGAYGYTF
TGTGCCAGCTCGCAGACAGGGGCGTATGGCTACACCTTC
>TRBV27|.|.|TRBJ2-7
CASRPLSQLEQYF
TGTGCCAGCAGACCGCTCTCACAGCTCGAGCAGTACTTC
>TRBV5-1|few|TRBD1|TRBJ1-1
CASSLQGQQSTEAFF
TGCGCCAGCAGCTTACAGGGGCAGCAGAGCACTGAAGCTTTCTTT